Sequencing of this T cell receptor (beta chain) was carried out in a study of control samples from healthy donors and cancer patients. J was trimmed by 7 bases and V by 5 bases; bases with no gene match: 8. Germline assignment: CDR1 MDHEN and CDR2 SYDVKM. CDR3 length: 15 residues. Profiling relied on immunoSEQ multiplex PCR, and the TCRdb table lists in-frame clones only, not all of them. The sample lists 50,000 to 55,000 clones, 75% to 90% occurring once. The chain combines TRBV28 with TRBJ1-2; 12 bases fit TRBD1. The TCR sequence derives from a man aged 55-75 years with head and neck cancer. The material sequenced was PBMCs. CDR3 nucleotide sequence: TGTGCCAGCAGTACCCCGGGACAGGGGGCCTCTGGCTACACCTTC. Translating gives CASSTPGQGASGYTF.